One and the same sample provided the 27 T cell receptor beta chains below, sequenced in a study of T cell repertoires in cytomegalovirus infection. No antigen has been assigned to these receptors. Each CDR3 protein gets one entry after TCRdb re-called the reads with MiXCR. The sample includes 450,000 to 600,000 distinct CDR3 sequences, under 55% of them seen just once. This material consisted of cultured PBMCs, taken from culture after CMV antigen stimulation. Receptors were obtained from a human donor in good health (CMV status not recorded). Some clones in this sample may be carry-over from other donors' samples.

The CDR3 is CSASQFTGSSYNEQFF. The CDR3 bases are TGCAGTGCTAGCCAATTTACAGGGAGCTCCTACAATGAGCAGTTCTTC. V and J are TRBV20-1 and TRBJ2-1; possible D gene TRBD1, 6 bases. The germline V gene encodes CDR1 DFQATT and CDR2 SNEGSKA (reference sequence). This CDR3 is built from 16 residues. With 3 bases removed from V and 0 bases from J, the gap between germline ends came to 15 bases.

This clonotype was detected only a few times. The J gene is TRBJ2-1, the V gene TRBV7-6, with TRBD2 as a possible D gene (7 bases). This CDR3 has 19 residues. Germline V gene lookup returns CDR1 SGHVS and CDR2 FNYEAQ. The V and J ends lost 5 bases and 2 bases respectively, with 25 bases between them. The CDR3 sequence: CASSPRGVGGAGAYNEQFF. The DNA for the CDR3 is TGTGCCAGCAGCCCGAGAGGGGTGGGGGGGGCGGGCGCCTACAATGAGCAGTTCTTC.

The chain recombines TRBV19 with TRBJ2-1; no reliable D call. The germline gives CDR1 LNHDA, CDR2 SQIVND (reference sequence). Trimming stripped 3 bases from V and 1 base from J, with 13 bases between. The CDR3 has 16 amino acids. The CDR3 DNA reads as TGTGCCAGTAGTATGCCCCTAGTTTGGTCCTACAATGAGCAGTTCTTC. Translation gives CASSMPLVWSYNEQFF.

The chain couples TRBV6-6 to TRBJ2-3; D might be TRBD1 (5 bases). The CDR3 contains 16 residues. Germline CDR1 MNHNY, CDR2 SVGAGI (reference sequence). V gave up 8 bases and J gave up 0 bases, with 18 bases separating them. Here the CDR3 reads CASLSNRRASTDTQYF. The CDR3 DNA reads as TGTGCCAGCCTTTCTAACAGGCGAGCTAGCACAGATACGCAGTATTTT.

V is TRBV12-3 or TRBV12-4 and J is TRBJ2-5, with 10 nucleotides matching TRBD1. This CDR3 is 17 amino acids long. The J segment lost 4 bases and the V segment lost 5 bases, leaving 13 bases of the junction unmatched. The CDR3 DNA reads TGTGCCAGCAGTCCCCCCCGCGGCAGACAGGGGGCAGAGACCCAGTACTTC. This gives the protein CASSPPRGRQGAETQYF.

This clonotype appeared a few times. This chain connects TRBV5-4 to TRBJ1-3; the D is unclear. Germline V gene lookup returns CDR1 SGHNT and CDR2 YYREEE (reference sequence). The CDR3 has 15 amino acids. The V end was cut by 3 bases, the J end by 4 bases, with 14 bases between. CDR3 residues: CASSSKRDGGNTIYF. DNA of the CDR3: TGTGCCAGCAGCTCCAAGAGAGACGGAGGAAACACCATATATTTT.

This clonotype appeared a few times. The chain uses TRBV6-1 and TRBJ2-4; D unresolved. V dropped 6 bases and J dropped 8 bases, with 14 bases sitting between them. The CDR3 is made up of 13 amino acids. Germline V gene sequence: CDR1 MNHNS, CDR2 SASEGT. The DNA of the CDR3 is TGTGCCAGCAGACCAGACCTGGGTTACATTCAGTACTTC. This codes for CASRPDLGYIQYF.

J is TRBJ2-7 and V is TRBV11-3; D is ambiguous. With 5 bases removed from V and 5 bases from J, the gap between germline ends came to 16 bases. The CDR3 sequence is 14 residues long. In germline, CDR1 is SGHNT, CDR2 YENEEA. The CDR3 DNA follows: TGTGCCAGCAGCGGGCGGTCAAGTGAGAACGAGCAGTACTTC. This translates into CASSGRSSENEQYF.

The rearrangement joins TRBV7-2 to TRBJ2-2; possible D gene TRBD1, 5 bases. The CDR3 sequence is 14 residues long. CDR1 and CDR2 (germline): SGHTA, FQGNSA. V lost 2 bases to trimming and J lost 8 bases, with 12 bases between them. The CDR3, as DNA: TGTGCCAGCAGCTTATTTGGGGCGGCGGGGGAGCTGTTTTTT. It is translated as CASSLFGAAGELFF.

CDR3 coding DNA: TGTGCCAGCAGTCAGGGGACGGCAGATACGCAGTATTTT. Encoded protein: CASSQGTADTQYF. The rearrangement links TRBV7-8 to TRBJ2-3; perhaps TRBD1 as D (6 bases). This CDR3 region has 13 residues. The ends were cut back, 6 bases at V and 4 bases at J, with 11 bases in the middle. CDR1 SGHVS and CDR2 FQNEAQ come from the germline V gene.

This clonotype has just a few counts. The J gene is TRBJ1-5, the V gene TRBV6-2 or TRBV6-3; D is undetermined. The CDR3 loop spans 13 amino acids. V was clipped by 0 bases and J by 4 bases, with 4 bases between them. CDR1 is MNHEY, CDR2 SVGEGT, per germline. The CDR3 sequence: CASSYSPNQPQHF. The CDR3 DNA is TGTGCCAGCAGTTACTCGCCTAATCAGCCCCAGCATTTT.

The gene calls are TRBV6-8 and TRBJ2-7, with TRBD1 as a possible D gene (6 bases). Germline V gives CDR1 MNHGY, CDR2 SAAAGT. Trimming pared 5 bases from V and 1 base from J, leaving 15 bases between. The CDR3 runs to 15 residues. The CDR3 loop is CASSVRTVASYEQYF. CDR3 DNA sequence: TGTGCCAGCAGTGTCCGGACAGTGGCTTCCTACGAGCAGTACTTC.

A single count supports this clonotype. The rearrangement links TRBV10-3 to TRBJ1-3; tentatively, D is TRBD1 (5 bases). The germline CDR1 and CDR2 sequences are ENHRY and SYGVKD. This CDR3 region has 14 residues. Deletions cut 7 bases from V and 4 bases from J, with 14 bases between. The DNA for the CDR3 is TGTGCCATCACAGGCAGGGCGACAGGAAACACCATATATTTT. Translating it yields CAITGRATGNTIYF.

This clonotype was picked up one time. The V gene is TRBV20-1, the J gene TRBJ2-3; 10 bases map to TRBD2. This CDR3 contains 15 residues. The germline V gene encodes CDR1 DFQATT and CDR2 SNEGSKA (reference sequence). V dropped 5 bases and J dropped 1; count of bases not matched to a gene: 6. The CDR3 bases are TGCAGTGCTCCGACTAGCGGGTCGGGCACAGATACGCAGTATTTT. It is translated as CSAPTSGSGTDTQYF.

The gene calls are TRBV11-2 and TRBJ2-5, with D tentatively TRBD1 (6 bases). The V end lost 0 bases, the J end lost 7 bases, and 15 bases lay between the germline ends. In germline, CDR1 is SGHAT, CDR2 FQNNGV. The CDR3 consists of 15 residues. CDR3 coding DNA: TGTGCCAGCAGCTTAGAACCCACACAGGGTGGGACCCAGTACTTC. Protein product: CASSLEPTQGGTQYF. Drawing the rest from reference TRBV11-2 and TRBJ2-5, the complete variable domain is EAGVAQSPRYKIIEKRQSVAFWCNPISGHATLYWYQQILGQGPKLLIQFQNNGVVDDSQLPKDRFSAERLKGVDSTLKIQPAKLEDSAVYLCASSLEPTQGGTQYFGPGTRLLVL.

The chain recombines TRBV7-6 with TRBJ2-7; maybe TRBD2 (5 bases). From germline, CDR1 is SGHVS and CDR2 FNYEAQ. V lost 1 base and J 5 bases, leaving 9 bases between the germline ends. The CDR3 length is 13 residues. The CDR3 protein is CASSLVVANEQYF. The DNA of the CDR3 is TGTGCCAGCAGCTTAGTTGTAGCGAACGAGCAGTACTTC.

The rearrangement joins TRBV20-1 to TRBJ2-2; TRBD1 matches 9 bases. V shed 0 bases, J shed 3 bases, and the junction held 2 bases outside the gene matches. Germline V gene data show CDR1 as DFQATT and CDR2 as SNEGSKA (reference sequence). This CDR3 is 15 amino acids long. This CDR3 reads CSAREQGADTGELFF. In nucleotides, the CDR3 is TGCAGTGCTAGAGAACAGGGGGCGGACACCGGGGAGCTGTTTTTT.

V is TRBV7-8 and J is TRBJ2-7; the match to TRBD2 covers 7 bases. CDR1 is SGHVS, CDR2 FQNEAQ, per germline. V lost 3 bases and J lost 5; bases outside the gene matches: 10. The CDR3 contains 15 residues. CDR3 DNA: TGTGCCAGCAGCTTTGCGGGACTAAAATTTGACGAGCAGTACTTC. It yields the protein CASSFAGLKFDEQYF.

This clonotype was observed a few times. This chain uses TRBV10-3 with TRBJ2-7; no firm D call. The V and J ends lost 2 bases and 0 bases respectively, with 5 bases between them. Germline values: CDR1 ENHRY, CDR2 SYGVKD. The CDR3 length is 13 residues. This chain's CDR3 is CAISEGNSYEQYF. CDR3 nucleotides: TGTGCCATCAGTGAGGGCAACTCCTACGAGCAGTACTTC.

This chain connects TRBV12-3 or TRBV12-4 to TRBJ2-3, with TRBD1 as a possible D gene (5 bases). CDR3 length: 17 residues. Trimming cost V 6 bases and J 0 bases, with 19 bases left between them. DNA for the CDR3: TGTGCCAGCAGCCGCATCTGGGGCGGATCTAGCACAGATACGCAGTATTTT. Protein sequence: CASSRIWGGSSTDTQYF.

In its sample, this clonotype was seen a few times. The J gene is TRBJ2-5, the V gene TRBV6-5, with D tentatively TRBD2 (6 bases). V lost 6 bases, J lost 4 bases, and 12 bases lay in between. The germline V gene encodes CDR1 MNHEY and CDR2 SVGAGI. The CDR3 consists of 13 residues. The CDR3 spells CASSGGLRETQYF. CDR3 coding DNA: TGTGCCAGCAGCGGGGGACTGCGAGAGACCCAGTACTTC.

This clonotype was observed a handful of times. The genes are TRBV7-2 and TRBJ2-5; a possible D gene is TRBD1 (5 bases). Trimming removed 4 bases at V and 5 bases at J, with 14 bases between. This CDR3 has 14 residues. Germline V gene data show CDR1 as SGHTA and CDR2 as FQGNSA. CDR3 sequence (DNA): TGTGCCAGCAGCTACGACAGCCCCGGGGAGACCCAGTACTTC. Translated: CASSYDSPGETQYF.

This clonotype has just one count. The V and J genes are TRBV10-3 and TRBJ2-1, with 7 bases matching TRBD2. Germline loops: CDR1 ENHRY, CDR2 SYGVKD. J lost 0 bases, V lost 6 bases, and 8 bases had no gene match. The CDR3 has 16 amino acids. CDR3 bases: TGTGCCATCAGCAGTAGCGGGCCCACCTCCTACAATGAGCAGTTCTTC. As protein: CAISSSGPTSYNEQFF.

This clonotype has ten or more counts. The chain links TRBV7-2 to TRBJ2-3, with 7 bases that match TRBD2. CDR3 length equals 15 residues. Trimming removed 5 bases from V and 4 bases from J; junction bases left unmatched: 9. Germline CDR1 SGHTA, CDR2 FQGNSA. CDR3 loop: CASSPLSGAADTQYF. For the CDR3, the DNA is TGTGCCAGCAGCCCCCTCAGCGGGGCGGCAGATACGCAGTATTTT. The whole variable domain, remainder taken from reference TRBV7-2 and TRBJ2-3, is GAGVSQSPSNKVTEKGKDVELRCDPISGHTALYWYRQSLGQGLEFLIYFQGNSAPDKSGLPSDRFSAERTGGSVSTLTIQRTQQEDSAVYLCASSPLSGAADTQYFGPGTRLTVL.

V is TRBV7-9 and J is TRBJ2-7, with D tentatively TRBD1 or TRBD2 (6 bases each). Looked up from germline, CDR1 is SEHNR and CDR2 is FQNEAQ (reference sequence). V lost 5 bases to trimming and J lost 2 bases, with 16 bases between them. The CDR3 consists of 15 residues. CDR3 sequence: CASSPRAGEAYEQYF. In DNA form, the CDR3 reads TGTGCCAGCAGCCCTAGGGCAGGGGAGGCCTACGAGCAGTACTTC.

The genes are TRBV6-1 and TRBJ1-5, with D perhaps TRBD1 (6 bases). Looked up from germline, CDR1 is MNHNS and CDR2 is SASEGT. The CDR3 is 15 amino acids. Trimming shortened V by 2 bases and J by 6 bases, and 14 bases separated the two germline ends. CDR3 coding DNA: TGTGCCAGCAGTGAATTGGGGCTAGGGGGTCAGCCCCAGCATTTT. It translates to CASSELGLGGQPQHF.

This clonotype turned up a few times. The chain combines TRBV10-3 with TRBJ1-1; 7 positions match TRBD1. The V gene's germline CDR1 is ENHRY and CDR2 SYGVKD. V lost 5 bases to trimming and J lost 1 base; unmatched junction nucleotides: 10. This CDR3 has 16 amino acids. CDR3 sequence (DNA): TGTGCCATCAGTCTATATGGGGACAGTGAGAACACTGAAGCTTTCTTT. Its translation: CAISLYGDSENTEAFF.